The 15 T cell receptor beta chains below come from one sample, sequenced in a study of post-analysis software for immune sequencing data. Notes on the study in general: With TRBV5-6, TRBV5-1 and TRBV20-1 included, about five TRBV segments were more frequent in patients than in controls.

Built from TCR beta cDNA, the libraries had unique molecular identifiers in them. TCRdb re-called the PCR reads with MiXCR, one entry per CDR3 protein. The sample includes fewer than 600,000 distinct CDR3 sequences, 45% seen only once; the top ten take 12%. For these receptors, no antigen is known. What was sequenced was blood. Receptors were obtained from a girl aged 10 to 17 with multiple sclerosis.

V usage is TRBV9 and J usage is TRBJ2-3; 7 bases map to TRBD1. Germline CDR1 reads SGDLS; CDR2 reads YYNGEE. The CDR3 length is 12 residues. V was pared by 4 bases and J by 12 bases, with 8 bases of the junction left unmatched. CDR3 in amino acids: CASSTGQAAQYF. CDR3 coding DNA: TGTGCCAGCAGCACCGGACAGGCCGCCCAGTATTTT.

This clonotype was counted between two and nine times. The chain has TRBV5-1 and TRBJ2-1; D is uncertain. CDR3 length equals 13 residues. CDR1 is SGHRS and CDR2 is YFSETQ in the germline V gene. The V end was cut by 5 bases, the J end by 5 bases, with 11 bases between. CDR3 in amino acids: CASSSITDNEQFF. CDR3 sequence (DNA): TGCGCCAGCAGTTCCATCACCGACAATGAGCAGTTCTTC.

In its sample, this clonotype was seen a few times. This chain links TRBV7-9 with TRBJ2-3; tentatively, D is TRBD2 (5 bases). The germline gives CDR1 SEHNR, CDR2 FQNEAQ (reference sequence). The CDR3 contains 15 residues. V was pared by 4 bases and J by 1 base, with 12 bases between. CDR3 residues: CASSYRTLGTDTQYF. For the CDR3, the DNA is TGTGCCAGCAGCTATCGGACTCTCGGCACAGATACGCAGTATTTT. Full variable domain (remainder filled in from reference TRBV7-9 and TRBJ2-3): DTGVSQNPRHKITKRGQNVTFRCDPISEHNRLYWYRQTLGQGPEFLTYFQNEAQLEKSRLLSDRFSAERPKGSFSTLEIQRTEQGDSAMYLCASSYRTLGTDTQYFGPGTRLTVL.

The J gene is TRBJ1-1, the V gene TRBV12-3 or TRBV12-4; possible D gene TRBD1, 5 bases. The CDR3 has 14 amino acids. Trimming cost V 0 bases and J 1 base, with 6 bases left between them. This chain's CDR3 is CASSLAGQNTEAFF. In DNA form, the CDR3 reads TGTGCCAGCAGTTTAGCGGGGCAGAACACTGAAGCTTTCTTT.

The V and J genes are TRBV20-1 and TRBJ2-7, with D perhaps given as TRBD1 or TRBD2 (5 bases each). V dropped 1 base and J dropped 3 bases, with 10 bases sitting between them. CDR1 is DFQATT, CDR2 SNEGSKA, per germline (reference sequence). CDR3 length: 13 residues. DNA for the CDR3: TGCAGTGCTAGAGGGGACGTAGACTACGAGCAGTACTTC. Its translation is CSARGDVDYEQYF.

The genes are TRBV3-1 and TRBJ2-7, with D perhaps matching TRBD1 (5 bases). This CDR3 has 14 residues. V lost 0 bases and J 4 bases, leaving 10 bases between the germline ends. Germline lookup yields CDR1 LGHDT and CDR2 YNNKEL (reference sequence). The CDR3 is CASSQDPGRYEQYF. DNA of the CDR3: TGTGCCAGCAGCCAAGACCCAGGGCGGTACGAGCAGTACTTC.

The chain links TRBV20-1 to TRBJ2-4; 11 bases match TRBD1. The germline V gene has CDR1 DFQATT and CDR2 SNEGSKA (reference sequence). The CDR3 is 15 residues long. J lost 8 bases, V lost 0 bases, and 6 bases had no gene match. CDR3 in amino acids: CSARDWTGGEDIQYF. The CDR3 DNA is TGCAGTGCTAGAGATTGGACAGGGGGCGAGGACATTCAGTACTTC.

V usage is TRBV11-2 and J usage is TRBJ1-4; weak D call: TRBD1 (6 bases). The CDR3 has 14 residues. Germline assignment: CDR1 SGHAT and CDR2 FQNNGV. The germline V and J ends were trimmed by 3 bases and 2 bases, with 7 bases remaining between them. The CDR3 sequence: CASSFRGTNEKLFF. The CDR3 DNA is TGTGCCAGCAGCTTCAGGGGCACTAATGAAAAACTGTTTTTT.

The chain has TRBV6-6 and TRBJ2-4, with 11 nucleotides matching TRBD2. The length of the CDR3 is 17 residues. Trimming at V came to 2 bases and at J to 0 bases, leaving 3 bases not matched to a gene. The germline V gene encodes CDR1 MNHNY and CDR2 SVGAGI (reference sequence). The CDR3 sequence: CASSYGGLAVAKNIQYF. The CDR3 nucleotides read TGTGCCAGCAGTTACGGGGGACTAGCGGTAGCCAAAAACATTCAGTACTTC.

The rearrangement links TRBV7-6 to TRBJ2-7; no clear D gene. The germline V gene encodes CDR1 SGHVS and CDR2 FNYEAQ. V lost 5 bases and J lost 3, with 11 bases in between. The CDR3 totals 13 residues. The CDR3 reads CASSPETDYEQYF. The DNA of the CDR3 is TGTGCCAGCAGCCCCGAGACGGACTACGAGCAGTACTTC.

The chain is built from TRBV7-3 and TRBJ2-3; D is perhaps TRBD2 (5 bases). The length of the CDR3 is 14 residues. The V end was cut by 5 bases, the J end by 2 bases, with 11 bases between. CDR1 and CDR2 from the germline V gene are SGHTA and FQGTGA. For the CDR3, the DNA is TGTGCCAGCAGCAGAGGAGCGGCCACAGATACGCAGTATTTT. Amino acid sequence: CASSRGAATDTQYF.

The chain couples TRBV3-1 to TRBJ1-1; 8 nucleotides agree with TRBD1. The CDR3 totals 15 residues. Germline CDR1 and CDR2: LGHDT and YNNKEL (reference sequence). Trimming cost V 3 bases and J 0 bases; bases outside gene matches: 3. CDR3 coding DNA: TGTGCCAGCAGCCACCTGACAGGGGTGAACACTGAAGCTTTCTTT. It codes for CASSHLTGVNTEAFF.

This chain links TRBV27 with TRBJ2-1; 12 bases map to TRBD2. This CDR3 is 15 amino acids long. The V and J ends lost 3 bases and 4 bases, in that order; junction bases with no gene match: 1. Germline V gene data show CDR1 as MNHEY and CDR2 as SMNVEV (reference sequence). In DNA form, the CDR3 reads TGTGCCAGCAGTTTCGGACTAGCGGGGTACAATGAGCAGTTCTTC. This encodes CASSFGLAGYNEQFF.

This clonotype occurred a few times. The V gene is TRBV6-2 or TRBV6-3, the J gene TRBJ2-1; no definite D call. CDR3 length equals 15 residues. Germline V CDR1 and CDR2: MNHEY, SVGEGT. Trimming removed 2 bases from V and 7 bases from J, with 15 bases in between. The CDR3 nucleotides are TGTGCCAGCAGTTACGCCGGCTATGAAAAAAATGAGCAGTTCTTC. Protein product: CASSYAGYEKNEQFF.

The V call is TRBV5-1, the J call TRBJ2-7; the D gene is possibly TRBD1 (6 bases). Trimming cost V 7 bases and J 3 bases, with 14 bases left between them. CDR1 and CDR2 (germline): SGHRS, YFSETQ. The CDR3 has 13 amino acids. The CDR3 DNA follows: TGCGCCAGCGGGACGGACAGTTACTACGAGCAGTACTTC. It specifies CASGTDSYYEQYF.